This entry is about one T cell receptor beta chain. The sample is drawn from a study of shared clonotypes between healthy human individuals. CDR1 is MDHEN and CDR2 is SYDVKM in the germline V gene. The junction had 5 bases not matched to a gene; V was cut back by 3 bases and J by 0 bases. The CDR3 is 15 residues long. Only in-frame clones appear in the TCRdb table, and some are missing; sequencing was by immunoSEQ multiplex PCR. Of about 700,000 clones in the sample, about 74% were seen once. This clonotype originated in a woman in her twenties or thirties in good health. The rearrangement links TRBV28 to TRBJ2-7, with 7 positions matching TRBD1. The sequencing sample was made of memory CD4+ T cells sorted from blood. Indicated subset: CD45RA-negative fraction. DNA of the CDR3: TGTGCCAGCAGTTTCCCCAGGGGGAGCTCCTACGAGCAGTACTTC. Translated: CASSFPRGSSYEQYF.